These 5 T cell receptor beta chains were sequenced from one sample in a study of glioma-infiltrating T cells. Amplification of TCR alpha and beta CDR3 regions from RNA used iRepertoire nested multiplex PCR. In TCRdb, the multiplex PCR reads were re-called with MiXCR into one record per CDR3 protein. Altogether 300,000 to 450,000 distinct CDR3 sequences are present, around 45% being singletons, with the ten largest covering around 11%. Sequencing used glioma tissue, nonneoplastic brain tissue, or PBMCs (not recorded which). The receptors derive from a human donor with low-grade glioma or glioblastoma, undergoing nonglioma brain surgery, or in good health (not recorded which).

This clonotype has more than one count but fewer than ten. The genes are TRBV4-1 and TRBJ1-1; the D is unclear. This CDR3 is built from 14 residues. CDR1 is MGHRA and CDR2 is YSYEKL in the germline V gene. Trimming took off 3 bases at V and 0 bases at J, with 8 bases between the two ends. CDR3 sequence: CASSHNSMNTEAFF. DNA of the CDR3: TGCGCCAGCAGCCATAACAGTATGAACACTGAAGCTTTCTTT.

V usage is TRBV11-2 and J usage is TRBJ1-2; D gene unclear. V shed 3 bases and J shed 3 bases, with 11 bases lying between them. Germline assignment: CDR1 SGHAT and CDR2 FQNNGV. This CDR3 spans 14 amino acids. CDR3: CASSFQPGDYGYTF. In DNA, the CDR3 is TGTGCCAGCAGCTTTCAGCCGGGTGACTATGGCTACACCTTC. The complete variable domain, with remaining parts taken from reference TRBV11-2 and TRBJ1-2, reads EAGVAQSPRYKIIEKRQSVAFWCNPISGHATLYWYQQILGQGPKLLIQFQNNGVVDDSQLPKDRFSAERLKGVDSTLKIQPAKLEDSAVYLCASSFQPGDYGYTFGSGTRLTVV.

Of note for this clonotype: It is likely a read error, because the conserved phenylalanine at the end of the CDR3 is missing. This sequence joins TRBV28 and TRBJ2-7, with 7 bases identical to TRBD1. Germline lookup yields CDR1 MDHEN and CDR2 SYDVKM. Trimming removed 7 bases from V and 4 bases from J; junction bases left unmatched: 10. This CDR3 region has 14 residues. The CDR3 DNA follows: TGTGCCAGCACCCTCCGTCAGGGGGAATACGAGCAGTACCTC. Translated, it gives CASTLRQGEYEQYL.

In its sample, this clonotype was seen a few times. The CDR3 sequence: CSASGRAAYNEQFF. Written as DNA, the CDR3 is TGCAGTGCCAGCGGGAGGGCCGCCTACAATGAGCAGTTCTTC. The chain combines TRBV20-1 with TRBJ2-1; 10 bases line up with TRBD2. The CDR3 sequence is 14 residues long. V shed 6 bases, J shed 2 bases, and the junction held 4 bases outside the gene matches. From germline, CDR1 is DFQATT and CDR2 SNEGSKA (reference sequence).

This chain uses TRBV4-1 with TRBJ1-3, with no clear D. The ends were cut back, 6 bases at V and 3 bases at J, with 15 bases in the middle. The CDR3 length is 15 residues. Germline V gives CDR1 MGHRA, CDR2 YSYEKL. CDR3 in DNA: TGCGCCAGCAGGGGAGTCGGAGGGCTTGGAAACACCATATATTTT. This codes for CASRGVGGLGNTIYF.